One sample yielded the 31 T cell receptor beta chains listed below, sequenced in a study of T cells expressing NK-cell markers (dated by TCRdb to about 2020). Library prep was done by 5' RACE. Reads for this sample came from an Illumina HiSeq 2000. Reprocessed by TCRdb, the reads give a single entry per CDR3 protein sequence, without DNA. The sample table holds some 300,000 distinct CDR3 sequences. The ten largest make up around 0.42% of the sample. The sample was blood T cells: a sorted CD56 or NKG2C T cell subset, CD4+ or CD8+ T cells, or bulk PBMC T cells (not recorded which). The receptors come from a man younger than 35 in good health. Donor details come from another sample of the same person, matched by shared clones.

J is TRBJ1-4 and V is TRBV11-2; without DNA, the TCRdb call of TRBD1 cannot be checked. The CDR3 runs to 13 residues. Germline V lookup: CDR1 SGHAT, CDR2 FQNNGV. The CDR3 here is CASSLRDREKLFF. Together with reference TRBV11-2 and TRBJ1-4, the CDR3 gives the full variable domain: EAGVAQSPRYKIIEKRQSVAFWCNPISGHATLYWYQQILGQGPKLLIQFQNNGVVDDSQLPKDRFSAERLKGVDSTLKIQPAKLEDSAVYLCASSLRDREKLFFGSGTQLSVL.

The genes are TRBV29-1 and TRBJ2-5; TCRdb names TRBD1, which stays unverified in the absence of DNA. The germline CDR1 and CDR2 sequences are SQVTM and ANQGSEA. The CDR3 has 12 amino acids. The CDR3 sequence: CSVGGYRETQYF.

This CDR3 is CASSEAQGTQETQYF. The chain combines TRBV2 with TRBJ2-5. CDR1 and CDR2 from the germline V gene are SNHLY and FYNNEI. The CDR3 sequence is 15 residues long.

The V call is TRBV10-1, the J call TRBJ2-1; TCRdb lists TRBD2, though no DNA is available to test this call. Germline lookup yields CDR1 WNHNN and CDR2 SYGVQD (reference sequence). This CDR3 has 15 amino acids. CDR3 region: CASSESSGGYNEQFF.

The chain links TRBV4-1 to TRBJ1-1; there is no DNA to check the TCRdb D call of TRBD1. CDR3 length: 14 amino acids. CDR1 is MGHRA, CDR2 YSYEKL, per germline. CDR3 amino acids: CASSQDRWGTEAFF.

CDR3 protein: CASSPRGGLMNAGELFF. The V call is TRBV5-5, the J call TRBJ2-2; TCRdb proposes TRBD2, but this gene call is untestable without DNA. The length of the CDR3 is 17 residues. Germline assignment: CDR1 SGHKS and CDR2 YYEKEE (reference sequence).

This chain connects TRBV30 to TRBJ2-2; TCRdb returns TRBD2, unconfirmable since there is no DNA. Germline V CDR1 and CDR2: GTSNPN, SVGIG (reference sequence). This CDR3 spans 15 amino acids. This CDR3 is CAWTQLAEVTGELFF.

The chain couples TRBV6-5 to TRBJ1-6; TCRdb reports TRBD1, a call that lacks DNA to check it against. Per germline, CDR1 MNHEY and CDR2 SVGAGI. The CDR3 is made up of 14 amino acids. CDR3 loop: CASSPPGTQTPLHF.

The chain employs TRBV29-1 and TRBJ1-1; TCRdb calls TRBD1, which cannot be checked without DNA. The germline V gene has CDR1 SQVTM and CDR2 ANQGSEA. The CDR3 length is 12 residues. The CDR3: CSVAYEGGLAFF.

This chain links TRBV20-1 with TRBJ2-3; TCRdb reports TRBD1, a call that lacks DNA to check it against. The CDR3 length is 15 residues. Germline CDR1 is DFQATT and CDR2 is SNEGSKA (reference sequence). Here the CDR3 reads CSAGRTGQSTDTQYF.

This sequence joins TRBV28 and TRBJ2-7; the D call of TRBD1 rests on TCRdb alone, since no DNA is present to check it. The CDR3 consists of 13 residues. Germline loops: CDR1 MDHEN, CDR2 SYDVKM. CDR3: CASSRDSADEQYF.

This sequence joins TRBV9 and TRBJ2-7; as DNA is missing, the TRBD2 call by TCRdb cannot be tested. The CDR3 has 13 amino acids. Germline values: CDR1 SGDLS, CDR2 YYNGEE. This CDR3 reads CASSVSGWAEQYF. Complete variable domain (other parts from reference TRBV9 and TRBJ2-7): DSGVTQTPKHLITATGQRVTLRCSPRSGDLSVYWYQQSLDQGLQFLIQYYNGEERAKGNILERFSAQQFPDLHSELNLSSLELGDSALYFCASSVSGWAEQYFGPGTRLTVT.

The chain combines TRBV20-1 with TRBJ2-2. This CDR3 contains 15 residues. The germline V gene encodes CDR1 DFQATT and CDR2 SNEGSKA (reference sequence). CDR3 sequence: CSAIHAASNTGELFF.

This sequence joins TRBV11-1 and TRBJ2-7; the D gene TCRdb calls, TRBD1, cannot be checked with no DNA. The CDR3 spans 14 residues. Germline V gene lookup returns CDR1 SGHAT and CDR2 FQDESV (reference sequence). This CDR3 is CASSLETGVHEQYF.

Here the CDR3 reads CASSGIREVDFF. V gene TRBV2 combines with J gene TRBJ2-1; TCRdb picks TRBD2, but there is no DNA to check that call. This CDR3 has 12 residues. From germline, CDR1 is SNHLY and CDR2 FYNNEI.

V usage is TRBV29-1 and J usage is TRBJ2-5; TCRdb lists TRBD2, though no DNA is available to test this call. This CDR3 has 15 residues. The germline V gene encodes CDR1 SQVTM and CDR2 ANQGSEA. The CDR3 here is CSVVSGKPTQETQYF.

The chain combines TRBV20-1 with TRBJ2-3; TCRdb returns TRBD1, unconfirmable since there is no DNA. CDR1 and CDR2 from the germline V gene are DFQATT and SNEGSKA (reference sequence). There are 15 residues in the CDR3. CDR3 loop: CSAAEGAGTTDTQYF.

Here the CDR3 reads CASRSIKRESYEQYF. The gene calls are TRBV28 and TRBJ2-7. Germline V lookup: CDR1 MDHEN, CDR2 SYDVKM. The CDR3 spans 15 residues.

V usage is TRBV11-2 and J usage is TRBJ2-1; with no DNA, the TCRdb D assignment of TRBD2 cannot be verified. The CDR3 covers 15 residues. Germline V gene lookup returns CDR1 SGHAT and CDR2 FQNNGV. CDR3 amino acids: CASSRLGGRYNEQFF.

The chain uses TRBV25-1 and TRBJ1-6. The CDR3 runs 14 residues. CDR1 is MGHDK and CDR2 is SYGVNS in the germline V gene. The CDR3 loop reads CASSDPHGHSPLHF.

J is TRBJ1-5 and V is TRBV27. Looked up from germline, CDR1 is MNHEY and CDR2 is SMNVEV (reference sequence). CDR3 length: 15 residues. CDR3 sequence reads: CASGSRDGRNQPQHF.

The J gene is TRBJ2-6, the V gene TRBV7-6. The CDR3 totals 16 residues. Germline CDR1 and CDR2: SGHVS and FNYEAQ. The CDR3 loop reads CASSPARPSGANVLTF.

The chain uses TRBV29-1 and TRBJ2-7. The CDR3 has 13 amino acids. Germline V lookup: CDR1 SQVTM, CDR2 ANQGSEA. CDR3 residues: CSVAKQQSYEQYF.

The gene calls are TRBV7-2 and TRBJ1-1; there is no DNA to check the TCRdb D call of TRBD1. The CDR3 runs 15 residues. Germline values: CDR1 SGHTA, CDR2 FQGNSA. CDR3: CASSFLGTGVTEAFF.

V usage is TRBV20-1 and J usage is TRBJ2-7. In germline, CDR1 is DFQATT, CDR2 SNEGSKA (reference sequence). The CDR3 totals 14 residues. The CDR3 is CSARHSLVAYEQYF.

The rearrangement links TRBV20-1 to TRBJ2-3; TCRdb proposes TRBD2, but this gene call is untestable without DNA. The CDR3 is 16 residues long. Germline V gene sequence: CDR1 DFQATT, CDR2 SNEGSKA (reference sequence). CDR3 loop: CSARRLSGRAGDTQYF.

The J gene is TRBJ2-1, the V gene TRBV29-1; TCRdb indicates TRBD1, and absent DNA this call remains unverified. Germline CDR1 and CDR2: SQVTM and ANQGSEA. The CDR3 has 12 amino acids. The CDR3 reads CSIRTGSNEQFF.

The rearrangement joins TRBV5-1 to TRBJ2-2. The CDR3 is 15 residues long. Germline lookup yields CDR1 SGHRS and CDR2 YFSETQ. This CDR3 is CASSLASDDTGELFF.

This chain uses TRBV3-1 with TRBJ2-7; TCRdb reports TRBD1, a call that lacks DNA to check it against. The germline gives CDR1 LGHDT, CDR2 YNNKEL (reference sequence). The CDR3 runs to 14 residues. The CDR3 here is CASSYGQGAYEQYF.

The chain carries TRBV5-1 and TRBJ2-2; with no DNA, the TCRdb D assignment of TRBD2 cannot be verified. CDR3 size: 16 residues. Germline V CDR1 and CDR2: SGHRS, YFSETQ. CDR3 sequence: CASSDFGEANTGELFF. Together with reference TRBV5-1 and TRBJ2-2, the CDR3 gives the full variable domain: KAGVTQTPRYLIKTRGQQVTLSCSPISGHRSVSWYQQTPGQGLQFLFEYFSETQRNKGNFPGRFSGRQFSNSRSEMNVSTLELGDSALYLCASSDFGEANTGELFFGEGSRLTVL.

The chain recombines TRBV10-3 with TRBJ2-1; with no DNA, the TCRdb D assignment of TRBD2 cannot be verified. The CDR3 has 16 residues. Per germline, CDR1 ENHRY and CDR2 SYGVKD. This chain's CDR3 is CAISVRAGGPSDEQFF.